Shown below are 28 T cell receptor beta chains from a single sample sequenced in a study of T-cell memory formation after mild COVID-19. TCRdb re-called the 5' RACE reads through MiXCR, storing one row per CDR3 protein. The table includes roughly 150,000 distinct CDR3 sequences, around 13% detected once. Sequencing was done on a sample of PBMCs or a T cell subset sorted from them (not recorded which). The receptors originated from a young man who had mild COVID-19 (a few samples of this study predate the infection). Cell type and time point are not known.

The chain couples TRBV4-3 to TRBJ2-2; 7 nucleotides line up with TRBD2. Germline lookup yields CDR1 LGHNA and CDR2 YSLEER. The CDR3 runs to 17 residues. The V and J ends lost 3 bases and 0 bases, in that order; junction bases with no gene match: 7. The CDR3, as DNA: TGCGCCAGCAGCCAGCGTCCCGGGGGGTCGAACACCGGGGAGCTGTTTTTT. Protein product: CASSQRPGGSNTGELFF.

J is TRBJ1-5 and V is TRBV29-1, with a tentative D call TRBD1 (5 bases). The CDR3 sequence is 14 residues long. The ends were cut back, 0 bases at V and 6 bases at J, with 12 bases in the middle. Germline CDR1 and CDR2: SQVTM and ANQGSEA. CDR3 region: CSVEDADKGQPQHF. CDR3 nucleotides: TGCAGCGTTGAAGATGCGGACAAGGGTCAGCCCCAGCATTTT.

This clonotype was counted a few times. The chain joins TRBV7-2 to TRBJ2-5, with a possible D match to TRBD1 (6 bases). Germline CDR1 and CDR2: SGHTA and FQGNSA. This CDR3 contains 14 residues. The V end lost 1 base, the J end lost 2 bases, and 8 bases lay between the germline ends. CDR3: CASSLDREQETQYF. The CDR3 DNA reads TGTGCCAGCAGCTTAGACAGGGAGCAAGAGACCCAGTACTTC.

This clonotype showed up many times. This rearrangement joins TRBV12-3 or TRBV12-4 to TRBJ2-7; D is possibly TRBD1 or TRBD2 (5 bases each). CDR3 length: 14 residues. V gave up 3 bases and J gave up 0 bases, with 9 bases separating them. CDR3 DNA sequence: TGTGCCAGCAGTTTCCCGGGGACCTCCTACGAGCAGTACTTC. Translating it yields CASSFPGTSYEQYF.

A few counts support this clonotype. The J gene is TRBJ2-7, the V gene TRBV6-4, with D possibly being TRBD1 (6 bases). CDR1 and CDR2 from the germline V gene are MRHNA and SNTAGT. Trimming pared 0 bases from V and 5 bases from J, leaving 14 bases between. This CDR3 is built from 15 residues. CDR3 DNA: TGTGCCAGCAGTGACTCAGGGACACCGAGGGACGAGCAGTACTTC. This sequence encodes CASSDSGTPRDEQYF.

This clonotype has just one count. The rearrangement joins TRBV5-1 to TRBJ2-5; 7 positions match TRBD1. The CDR3 runs to 14 residues. Germline lookup yields CDR1 SGHRS and CDR2 YFSETQ. The ends lost 2 bases at V and 2 bases at J; junction bases unmatched: 3. CDR3 protein: CASSFQGEQETQYF. The CDR3 DNA sequence: TGCGCCAGCAGCTTCCAGGGGGAACAAGAGACCCAGTACTTC.

The chain employs TRBV19 and TRBJ1-5; 8 positions match TRBD1. The CDR3 totals 13 residues. Germline V gene data show CDR1 as LNHDA and CDR2 as SQIVND (reference sequence). Trimming took 8 bases from V and 4 from J; bases not matched to a gene: 4. Here the CDR3 reads CASGTGSNQPQHF. The CDR3, as DNA: TGTGCCAGTGGGACAGGATCAAATCAGCCCCAGCATTTT. The full variable domain, completed using reference TRBV19 and TRBJ1-5, is DGGITQSPKYLFRKEGQNVTLSCEQNLNHDAMYWYRQDPGQGLRLIYYSQIVNDFQKGDIAEGYSVSREKKESFPLTVTSAQKNPTAFYLCASGTGSNQPQHFGDGTRLSIL.

The sample holds many counts of this clonotype. The chain is built from TRBV5-1 and TRBJ1-1; 8 bases agree with TRBD1. The germline gives CDR1 SGHRS, CDR2 YFSETQ. Unmatched junction bases numbered 11, after V lost 3 bases and J lost 4 bases. CDR3 length: 16 amino acids. This chain's CDR3 is CASSSGQGQASTEAFF. Here the CDR3 DNA reads TGCGCCAGCAGCTCCGGACAGGGACAGGCGAGCACTGAAGCTTTCTTT.

This rearrangement joins TRBV5-1 to TRBJ2-5; D uncertain. Germline loops: CDR1 SGHRS, CDR2 YFSETQ. The CDR3 spans 15 residues. Between the trimmed V and J ends, which lost 0 bases and 4 bases, there was a span of 13 bases. For the CDR3, the DNA is TGCGCCAGCAGCTTGGAACAGATTGGTGGAGAGACCCAGTACTTC. Translating it yields CASSLEQIGGETQYF. The full variable domain, its missing parts supplied by reference TRBV5-1 and TRBJ2-5, is KAGVTQTPRYLIKTRGQQVTLSCSPISGHRSVSWYQQTPGQGLQFLFEYFSETQRNKGNFPGRFSGRQFSNSRSEMNVSTLELGDSALYLCASSLEQIGGETQYFGPGTRLLVL.

The table lists this clonotype with a few counts. V usage is TRBV20-1 and J usage is TRBJ1-5; maybe TRBD1 (6 bases). This CDR3 is 16 amino acids long. CDR1 is DFQATT, CDR2 SNEGSKA, per germline (reference sequence). V lost 3 bases and J 4 bases, leaving 19 bases between the germline ends. The CDR3 loop reads CSARWGAGLFNQPQHF. The CDR3 coding sequence is TGCAGTGCTAGGTGGGGGGCTGGCCTCTTTAATCAGCCCCAGCATTTT.

This clonotype was observed at least ten times. This chain connects TRBV20-1 to TRBJ1-2, with D tentatively TRBD1 (6 bases). V was shortened by 0 bases and J by 8 bases, with 16 bases between the two germline ends. CDR1 and CDR2 from the germline V gene are DFQATT and SNEGSKA (reference sequence). The CDR3 is 14 amino acids. This chain's CDR3 is CSARDLGASSGYTF. The CDR3 nucleotides are TGCAGTGCTAGAGATCTGGGGGCGTCTTCCGGCTACACCTTC.

This clonotype was seen repeatedly, ten times or more. The V call is TRBV6-6, the J call TRBJ2-3; 7 bases map to TRBD1. This CDR3 has 15 amino acids. After removal of 4 bases from V and 2 bases from J, the junction contained 6 bases not matched to a gene. Germline values: CDR1 MNHNY, CDR2 SVGAGI (reference sequence). CDR3 bases: TGTGCCAGCAGTTTTACAGGGGTCCCCACAGATACGCAGTATTTT. This sequence encodes CASSFTGVPTDTQYF.

The chain employs TRBV4-2 and TRBJ2-5; 7 bases fit TRBD1. The V segment lost 1 base and the J segment 0 bases; nucleotides outside the gene matches: 5. Germline values: CDR1 LGHNA, CDR2 YNFKEQ. The CDR3 extends over 16 amino acids. The CDR3 reads CASSQVSGQHQETQYF. The DNA for the CDR3 is TGTGCCAGCAGCCAAGTTTCGGGACAGCACCAAGAGACCCAGTACTTC.

The chain employs TRBV9 and TRBJ2-4; TRBD2 agrees at 11 bases. J was trimmed by 5 bases and V by 3 bases; bases with no gene match: 1. CDR1 SGDLS and CDR2 YYNGEE come from the germline V gene. This CDR3 is 14 amino acids long. The CDR3 region has the DNA TGTGCCAGCAGCGCGGGACTAGCGGAAAACATTCAGTACTTC. This translates into CASSAGLAENIQYF. The variable domain in full, completed from reference TRBV9 and TRBJ2-4, reads DSGVTQTPKHLITATGQRVTLRCSPRSGDLSVYWYQQSLDQGLQFLIQYYNGEERAKGNILERFSAQQFPDLHSELNLSSLELGDSALYFCASSAGLAENIQYFGAGTRLSVL.

The V and J genes are TRBV20-1 and TRBJ2-5, with 9 positions matching TRBD2. This CDR3 spans 14 amino acids. Germline CDR1 and CDR2: DFQATT and SNEGSKA (reference sequence). The junction had 4 bases not matched to a gene; V was cut back by 0 bases and J by 5 bases. CDR3 protein: CSARDMRGGETQYF. The CDR3 DNA reads as TGCAGTGCTAGAGATATGCGGGGGGGCGAGACCCAGTACTTC.

This clonotype was found many times. V is TRBV5-1 and J is TRBJ2-1; possible D gene TRBD1, 6 bases. V lost 4 bases to trimming and J lost 5 bases, with 10 bases between them. The CDR3 runs to 13 residues. The germline V gene encodes CDR1 SGHRS and CDR2 YFSETQ. CDR3 coding DNA: TGCGCCAGCAGCGACAGGACGGACAATGAGCAGTTCTTC. Its protein is CASSDRTDNEQFF. Variable domain in full (rest from reference TRBV5-1 and TRBJ2-1): KAGVTQTPRYLIKTRGQQVTLSCSPISGHRSVSWYQQTPGQGLQFLFEYFSETQRNKGNFPGRFSGRQFSNSRSEMNVSTLELGDSALYLCASSDRTDNEQFFGPGTRLTVL.

This clonotype was seen more than once but under ten times. CDR3 nucleotide sequence: TGCGCCAGCAGCTTCTGGTCCACGACCGGGGAGCTGTTTTTT. It translates to CASSFWSTTGELFF. V is TRBV5-1 and J is TRBJ2-2, with unresolved D. The germline V gene encodes CDR1 SGHRS and CDR2 YFSETQ. The CDR3 loop spans 14 amino acids. V lost 2 bases and J lost 5, with 10 bases in between.

This clonotype was found many times. J is TRBJ2-3 and V is TRBV7-8; 8 bases align to TRBD2. CDR1 is SGHVS and CDR2 is FQNEAQ in the germline V gene. The CDR3 extends over 14 amino acids. Losses at the gene ends were 4 bases for V and 2 bases for J; bases not matched to a gene: 2. The CDR3 sequence is CASSWRGVTDTQYF. The CDR3 DNA sequence: TGTGCCAGCAGCTGGCGGGGGGTCACAGATACGCAGTATTTT. The full variable domain, rest sourced from reference TRBV7-8 and TRBJ2-3, is GAGVSQSPRYKVAKRGQDVALRCDPISGHVSLFWYQQALGQGPEFLTYFQNEAQLDKSGLPSDRFFAERPEGSVSTLKIQRTQQEDSAVYLCASSWRGVTDTQYFGPGTRLTVL.

This clonotype showed up just once. As DNA, the CDR3 is TGTGCCAGCAGTTTATTCCCTGGGCAGGGAAGATACGAGCAGTACGTC. Residues: CASSLFPGQGRYEQYV. V and J are TRBV28 and TRBJ2-7, with D tentatively TRBD1 (5 bases). CDR1 and CDR2 (germline): MDHEN, SYDVKM. The CDR3 consists of 16 residues. Trimming stripped 1 base from V and 4 bases from J, with 17 bases between.

This clonotype showed up many times. J is TRBJ2-7 and V is TRBV5-4, with 9 bases identical to TRBD1. Germline CDR1 and CDR2: SGHNT and YYREEE (reference sequence). V gave up 2 bases and J gave up 3 bases; unmatched junction bases: 6. The CDR3 sequence is 15 residues long. The CDR3 nucleotides are TGTGCCAGCAGCTTTGGGGACAGGGTTTTCTACGAGCAGTACTTC. This codes for CASSFGDRVFYEQYF.

The V and J genes are TRBV7-2 and TRBJ1-1, with D tentatively TRBD1 (6 bases). The CDR3 is made up of 13 amino acids. Per germline, CDR1 SGHTA and CDR2 FQGNSA. The V and J ends lost 3 bases and 6 bases respectively, with 11 bases between them. CDR3 sequence: CASSFFTGPEAFF. CDR3 bases: TGTGCCAGCAGCTTCTTCACAGGGCCTGAAGCTTTCTTT.

This clonotype was seen a handful of times. V usage is TRBV20-1 and J usage is TRBJ1-1; D unresolved. In germline, CDR1 is DFQATT, CDR2 SNEGSKA (reference sequence). This CDR3 contains 13 residues. V shed 6 bases and J shed 1 base, with 12 bases lying between them. The CDR3: CSANLQANTEAFF. CDR3 DNA: TGCAGTGCCAATCTCCAGGCGAACACTGAAGCTTTCTTT.

This clonotype came up a few times. This sequence joins TRBV20-1 and TRBJ2-3; TRBD1 agrees at 7 bases. Trimming took 6 bases from V and 4 from J; bases not matched to a gene: 1. The CDR3 has 11 amino acids. In germline, CDR1 is DFQATT, CDR2 SNEGSKA (reference sequence). The CDR3 bases are TGCAGTGCGGACAGGTCAGATACGCAGTATTTT. It codes for CSADRSDTQYF.

This clonotype was counted between two and nine times. This rearrangement joins TRBV5-4 to TRBJ2-5; 11 nucleotides match TRBD2. The CDR3 contains 15 residues. CDR1 and CDR2 (germline): SGHNT, YYREEE (reference sequence). Germline trimming cut 1 base from V and 4 bases from J; bases unmatched to any gene: 3. CDR3 region: CASSLKLAGVETQYF. In nucleotides, the CDR3 is TGTGCCAGCAGCTTGAAACTAGCGGGGGTAGAGACCCAGTACTTC.

The chain uses TRBV19 and TRBJ2-4; D perhaps matches TRBD2 (6 bases). Trimming pared 3 bases from V and 3 bases from J, leaving 9 bases between. This CDR3 spans 14 amino acids. The germline V gene has CDR1 LNHDA and CDR2 SQIVND (reference sequence). Written as DNA, the CDR3 is TGTGCCAGTAGTATTGGAGGGGTCAAAAACATTCAGTACTTC. It codes for CASSIGGVKNIQYF.

The chain is built from TRBV6-5 and TRBJ2-7; D call uncertain. Germline CDR1 MNHEY, CDR2 SVGAGI. Trimming took off 6 bases at V and 5 bases at J, with 8 bases between the two ends. The CDR3 consists of 11 residues. For the CDR3, the DNA is TGTGCCAGCAGGGATTTCGACGAGCAGTACTTC. This encodes CASRDFDEQYF.

The chain has TRBV29-1 and TRBJ2-2, with D uncertain. The V end was cut by 7 bases, the J end by 5 bases, with 17 bases between. The germline V gene has CDR1 SQVTM and CDR2 ANQGSEA. The CDR3 has 14 residues. CDR3 protein: CSALDPSRTGELFF. The CDR3 bases are TGCAGCGCCCTAGACCCGAGCCGGACCGGGGAGCTGTTTTTT.

This CDR3 reads CASSLALRNEQFF. In nucleotides, the CDR3 is TGTGCCAGCAGCTTAGCGCTCCGCAATGAGCAGTTCTTC. The rearrangement uses TRBV7-2 and TRBJ2-1; D gene ambiguous. This CDR3 has 13 amino acids. V was trimmed by 0 bases and J by 6 bases, leaving 6 bases between them. Germline values: CDR1 SGHTA, CDR2 FQGNSA. The full variable domain, with the rest looked up from reference TRBV7-2 and TRBJ2-1, is GAGVSQSPSNKVTEKGKDVELRCDPISGHTALYWYRQSLGQGLEFLIYFQGNSAPDKSGLPSDRFSAERTGGSVSTLTIQRTQQEDSAVYLCASSLALRNEQFFGPGTRLTVL.